This T cell receptor beta chain was retrieved from a study of response to subunit inactivated influenza vaccine. TCRdb passed the RT-PCR reads through MiXCR, listing each CDR3 protein once. The table has almost 250,000 distinct CDR3 sequences, 12% seen once. This clonotype was counted a few times. V gave up 10 bases and J gave up 5 bases; unmatched junction bases: 7. Germline CDR1 and CDR2: MNHEY and SMNVEV (reference sequence). The length of the CDR3 is 13 residues. This TCR derives from a man over 45 who received an inactivated influenza vaccine. The sample here was non-naive T cells sorted from PBMCs, taken about 14 days before vaccination. The rearrangement uses TRBV27 and TRBJ2-5; 10 nucleotides line up with TRBD2. Written as DNA, the CDR3 is TGTGCCACCGGTCGAGCGGGAGGGGAGACCCAGTACTTC. This encodes CATGRAGGETQYF.